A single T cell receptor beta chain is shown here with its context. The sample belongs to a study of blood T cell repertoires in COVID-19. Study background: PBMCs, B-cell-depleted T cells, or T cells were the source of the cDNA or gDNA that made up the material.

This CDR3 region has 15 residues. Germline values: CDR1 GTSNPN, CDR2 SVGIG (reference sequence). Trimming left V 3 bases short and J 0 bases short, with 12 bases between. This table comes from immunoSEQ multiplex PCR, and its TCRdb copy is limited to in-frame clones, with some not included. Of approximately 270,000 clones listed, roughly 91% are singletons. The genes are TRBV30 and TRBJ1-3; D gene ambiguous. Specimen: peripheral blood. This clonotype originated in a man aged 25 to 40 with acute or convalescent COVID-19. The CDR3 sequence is CAWSRGASSGNTIYF. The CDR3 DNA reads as TGTGCCTGGAGCCGGGGTGCTAGCTCTGGAAACACCATATATTTT.